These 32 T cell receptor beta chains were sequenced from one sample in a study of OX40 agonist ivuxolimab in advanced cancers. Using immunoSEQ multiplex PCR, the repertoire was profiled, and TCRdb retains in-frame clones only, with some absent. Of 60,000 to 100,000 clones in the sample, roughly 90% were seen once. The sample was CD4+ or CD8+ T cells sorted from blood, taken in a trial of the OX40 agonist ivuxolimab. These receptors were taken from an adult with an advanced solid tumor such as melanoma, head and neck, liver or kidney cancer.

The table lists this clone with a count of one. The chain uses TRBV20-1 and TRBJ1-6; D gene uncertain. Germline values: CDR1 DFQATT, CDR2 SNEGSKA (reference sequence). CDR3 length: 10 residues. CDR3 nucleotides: TGCAGCGCTTATTTGGGAACCCTCCACTTT. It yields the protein CSAYLGTLHF.

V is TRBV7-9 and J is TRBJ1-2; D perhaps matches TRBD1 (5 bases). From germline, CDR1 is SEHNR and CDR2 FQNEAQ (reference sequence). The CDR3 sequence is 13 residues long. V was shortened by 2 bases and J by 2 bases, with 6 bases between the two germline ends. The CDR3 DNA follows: TGTGCCAGCAGCTTACAGGGAAACTATGGCTACACCTTC. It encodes CASSLQGNYGYTF.

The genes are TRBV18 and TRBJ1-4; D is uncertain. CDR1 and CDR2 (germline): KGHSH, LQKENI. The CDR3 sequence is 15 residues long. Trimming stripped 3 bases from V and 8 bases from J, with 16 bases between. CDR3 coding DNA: TGTGCCAGCTCACCGGATCGAAAGACTGGAGAAAAACTGTTTTTT. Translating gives CASSPDRKTGEKLFF.

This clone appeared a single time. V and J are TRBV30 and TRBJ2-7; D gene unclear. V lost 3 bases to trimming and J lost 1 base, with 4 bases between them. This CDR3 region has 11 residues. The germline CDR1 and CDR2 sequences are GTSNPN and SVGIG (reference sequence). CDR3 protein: CAWSQSYEQYF. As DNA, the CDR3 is TGTGCCTGGAGCCAGTCCTACGAGCAGTACTTC. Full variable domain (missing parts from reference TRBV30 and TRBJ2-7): SQTIHQWPATLVQPVGSPLSLECTVEGTSNPNLYWYRQAAGRGLQLLFYSVGIGQISSEVPQNLSASRPQDRQFILSSKKLLLSDSGFYLCAWSQSYEQYFGPGTRLTVT.

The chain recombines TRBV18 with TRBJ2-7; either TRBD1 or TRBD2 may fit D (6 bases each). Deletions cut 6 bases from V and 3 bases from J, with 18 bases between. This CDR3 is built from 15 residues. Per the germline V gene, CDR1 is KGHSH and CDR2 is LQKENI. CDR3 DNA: TGTGCCAGCTCCCCTTCGGGGGCAGAGAGCTACGAGCAGTACTTC. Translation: CASSPSGAESYEQYF. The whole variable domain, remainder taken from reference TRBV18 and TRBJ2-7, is NAGVMQNPRHLVRRRGQEARLRCSPMKGHSHVYWYRQLPEEGLKFMVYLQKENIIDESGMPKERFSAEFPKEGPSILRIQQVVRGDSAAYFCASSPSGAESYEQYFGPGTRLTVT.

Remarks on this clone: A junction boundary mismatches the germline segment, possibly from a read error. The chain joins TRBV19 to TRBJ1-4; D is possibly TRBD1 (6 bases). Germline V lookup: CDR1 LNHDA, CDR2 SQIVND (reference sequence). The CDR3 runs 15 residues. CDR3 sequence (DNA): TGTGCCAGTAGTCTAGAACAGGGTCTGGGTGAAAAACTGTTTTTT. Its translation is CASSLEQGLGEKLFF.

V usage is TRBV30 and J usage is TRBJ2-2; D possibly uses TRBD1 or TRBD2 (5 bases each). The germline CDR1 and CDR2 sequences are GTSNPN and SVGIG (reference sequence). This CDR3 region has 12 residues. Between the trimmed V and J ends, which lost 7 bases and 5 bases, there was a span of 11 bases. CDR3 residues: CASGPVTGELFF. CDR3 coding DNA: TGTGCCTCGGGACCGGTGACCGGGGAGCTGTTTTTT.

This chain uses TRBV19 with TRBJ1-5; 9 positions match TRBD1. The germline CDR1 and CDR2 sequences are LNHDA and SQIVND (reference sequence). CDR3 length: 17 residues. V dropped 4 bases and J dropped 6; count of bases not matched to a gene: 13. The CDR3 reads CASSTYPRTGEGQPQHF. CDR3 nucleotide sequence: TGTGCCAGTAGTACTTACCCGCGGACAGGGGAGGGTCAGCCCCAGCATTTT. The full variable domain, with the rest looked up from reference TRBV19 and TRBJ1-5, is DGGITQSPKYLFRKEGQNVTLSCEQNLNHDAMYWYRQDPGQGLRLIYYSQIVNDFQKGDIAEGYSVSREKKESFPLTVTSAQKNPTAFYLCASSTYPRTGEGQPQHFGDGTRLSIL.

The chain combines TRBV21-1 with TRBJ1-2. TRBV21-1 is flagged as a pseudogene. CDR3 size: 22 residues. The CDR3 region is CASSKHSTRSYTGLRECYGYTF. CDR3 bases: TGTGCCAGCAGCAAACACAGTACACGTTCCTACACTGGGTTAAGGGAGTGCTATGGCTACACCTTC.

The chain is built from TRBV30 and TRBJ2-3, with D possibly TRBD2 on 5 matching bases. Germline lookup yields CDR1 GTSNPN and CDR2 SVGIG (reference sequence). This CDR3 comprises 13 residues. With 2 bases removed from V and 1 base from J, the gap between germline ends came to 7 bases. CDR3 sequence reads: CAWSRGGTDTQYF. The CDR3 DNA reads TGTGCCTGGAGTCGGGGAGGCACAGATACGCAGTATTTT.

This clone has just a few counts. The CDR3 sequence: CASEPWGRTEAFF. The CDR3 bases are TGTGCCAGCGAACCTTGGGGCCGCACTGAAGCTTTCTTT. J is TRBJ1-1 and V is TRBV11-3; maybe TRBD1 (5 bases). Germline CDR1 and CDR2: SGHNT and YENEEA. The ends were cut back, 8 bases at V and 4 bases at J, with 14 bases in the middle. This CDR3 has 13 amino acids.

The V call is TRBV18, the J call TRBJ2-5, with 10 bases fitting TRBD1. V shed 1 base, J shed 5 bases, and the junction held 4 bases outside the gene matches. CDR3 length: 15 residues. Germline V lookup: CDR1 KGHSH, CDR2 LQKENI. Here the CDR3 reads CASSPRQGARETQYF. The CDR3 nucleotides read TGTGCCAGCTCACCACGACAGGGGGCACGTGAGACCCAGTACTTC.

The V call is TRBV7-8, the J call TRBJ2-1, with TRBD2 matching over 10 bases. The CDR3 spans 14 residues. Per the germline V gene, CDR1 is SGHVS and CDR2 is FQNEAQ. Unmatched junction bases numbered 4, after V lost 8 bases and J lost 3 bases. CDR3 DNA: TGTGCCAGCCGGACTAGCGGCAACTACAATGAGCAGTTCTTC. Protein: CASRTSGNYNEQFF.

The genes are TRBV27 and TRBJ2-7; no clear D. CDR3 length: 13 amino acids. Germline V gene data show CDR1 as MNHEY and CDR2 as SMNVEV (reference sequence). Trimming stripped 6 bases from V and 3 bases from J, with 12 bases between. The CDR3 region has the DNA TGTGCCAGCAGCCGAGGCCCCCGCTACGAGCAGTACTTC. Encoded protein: CASSRGPRYEQYF.

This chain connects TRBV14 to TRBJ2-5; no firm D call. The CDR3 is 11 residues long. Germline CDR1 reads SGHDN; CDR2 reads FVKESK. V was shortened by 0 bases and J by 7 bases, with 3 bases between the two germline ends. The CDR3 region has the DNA TGTGCCAGCAGCCAAGACGGGACCCAGTACTTC. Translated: CASSQDGTQYF.

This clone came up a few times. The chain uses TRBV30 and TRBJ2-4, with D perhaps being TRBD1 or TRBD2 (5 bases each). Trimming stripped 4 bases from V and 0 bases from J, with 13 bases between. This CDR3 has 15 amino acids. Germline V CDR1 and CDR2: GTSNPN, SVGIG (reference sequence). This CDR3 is CAWMRRGVAKNIQYF. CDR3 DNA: TGTGCCTGGATGAGACGGGGCGTAGCCAAAAACATTCAGTACTTC.

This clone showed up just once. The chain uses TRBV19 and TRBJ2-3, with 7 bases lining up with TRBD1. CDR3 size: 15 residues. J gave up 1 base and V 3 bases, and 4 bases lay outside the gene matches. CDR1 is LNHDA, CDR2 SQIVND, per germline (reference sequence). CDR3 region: CASSMDQGGTDTQYF. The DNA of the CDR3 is TGTGCCAGTAGTATGGACCAGGGGGGCACAGATACGCAGTATTTT.

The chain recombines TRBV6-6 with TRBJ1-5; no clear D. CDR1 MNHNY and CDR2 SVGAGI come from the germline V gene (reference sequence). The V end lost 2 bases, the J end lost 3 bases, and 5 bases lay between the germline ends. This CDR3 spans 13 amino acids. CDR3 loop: CASSYAFNQPQHF. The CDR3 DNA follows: TGTGCCAGCAGTTACGCTTTCAATCAGCCCCAGCATTTT.

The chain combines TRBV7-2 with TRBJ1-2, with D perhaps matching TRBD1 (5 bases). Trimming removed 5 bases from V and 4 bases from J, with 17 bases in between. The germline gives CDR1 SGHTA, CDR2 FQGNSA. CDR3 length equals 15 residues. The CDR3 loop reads CASSQRQGSGYGYTF. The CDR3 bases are TGTGCCAGCAGCCAACGGCAGGGCTCGGGCTATGGCTACACCTTC.

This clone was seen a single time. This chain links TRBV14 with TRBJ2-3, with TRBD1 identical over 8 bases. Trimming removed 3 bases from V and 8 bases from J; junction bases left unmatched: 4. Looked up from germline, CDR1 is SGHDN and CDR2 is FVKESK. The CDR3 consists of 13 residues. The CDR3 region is CASSQDRAGTQYF. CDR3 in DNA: TGTGCCAGCAGCCAGGACAGGGCGGGTACGCAGTATTTT.

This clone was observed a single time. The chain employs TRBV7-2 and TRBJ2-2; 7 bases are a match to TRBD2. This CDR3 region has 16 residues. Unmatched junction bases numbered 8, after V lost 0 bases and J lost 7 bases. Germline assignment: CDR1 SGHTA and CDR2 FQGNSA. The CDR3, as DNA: TGTGCCAGCAGCTTAGCAAGCGGGAAGGCGGGCGGGGAGCTGTTTTTT. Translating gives CASSLASGKAGGELFF.

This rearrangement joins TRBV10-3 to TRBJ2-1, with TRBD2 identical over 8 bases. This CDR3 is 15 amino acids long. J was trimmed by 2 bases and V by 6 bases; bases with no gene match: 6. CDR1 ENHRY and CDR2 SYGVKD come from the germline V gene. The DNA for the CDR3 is TGTGCCATCAGGATTACTAGCGGTACCTACAATGAGCAGTTCTTC. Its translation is CAIRITSGTYNEQFF.

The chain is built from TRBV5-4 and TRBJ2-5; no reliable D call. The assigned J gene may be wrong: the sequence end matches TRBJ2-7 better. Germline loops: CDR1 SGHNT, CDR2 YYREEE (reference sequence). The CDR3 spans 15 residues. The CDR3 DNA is TGTGCCAGCAGCTCCTTAGGCGTACTTACCTACGAGCAGTACTTC. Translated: CASSSLGVLTYEQYF.

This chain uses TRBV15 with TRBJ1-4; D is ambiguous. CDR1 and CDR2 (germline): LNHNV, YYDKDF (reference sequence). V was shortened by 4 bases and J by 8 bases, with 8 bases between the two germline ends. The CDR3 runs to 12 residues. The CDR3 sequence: CATSMEDEKLFF. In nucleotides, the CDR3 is TGTGCCACCAGCATGGAGGACGAAAAACTGTTTTTT.

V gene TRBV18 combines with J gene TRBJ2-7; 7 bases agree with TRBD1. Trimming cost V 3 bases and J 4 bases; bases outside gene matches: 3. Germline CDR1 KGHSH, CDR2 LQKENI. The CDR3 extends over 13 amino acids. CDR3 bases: TGTGCCAGCTCACCGGGACAGTCATACGAGCAGTACTTC. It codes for CASSPGQSYEQYF.

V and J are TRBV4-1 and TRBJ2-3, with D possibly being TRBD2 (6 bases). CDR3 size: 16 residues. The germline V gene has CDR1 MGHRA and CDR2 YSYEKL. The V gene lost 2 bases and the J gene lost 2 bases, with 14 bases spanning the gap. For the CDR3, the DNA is TGCGCCAGCAGCCAAAGCGGGCCTGTTTACACAGATACGCAGTATTTT. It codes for CASSQSGPVYTDTQYF.

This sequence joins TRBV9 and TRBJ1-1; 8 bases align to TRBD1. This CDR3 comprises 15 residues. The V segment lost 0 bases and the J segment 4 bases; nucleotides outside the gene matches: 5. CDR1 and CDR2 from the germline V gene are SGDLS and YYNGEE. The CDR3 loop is CASSVDLGQGTEAFF. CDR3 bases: TGTGCCAGCAGCGTAGATTTAGGACAGGGCACTGAAGCTTTCTTT. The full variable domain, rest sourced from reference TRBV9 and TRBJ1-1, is DSGVTQTPKHLITATGQRVTLRCSPRSGDLSVYWYQQSLDQGLQFLIQYYNGEERAKGNILERFSAQQFPDLHSELNLSSLELGDSALYFCASSVDLGQGTEAFFGQGTRLTVV.

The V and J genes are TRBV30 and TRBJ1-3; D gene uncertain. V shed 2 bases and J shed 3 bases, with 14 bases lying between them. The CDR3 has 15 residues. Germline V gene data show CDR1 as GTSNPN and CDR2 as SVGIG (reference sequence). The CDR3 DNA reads TGTGCCTGGAGTTCCTCTTCGTTGTTTGGAAACACCATATATTTT. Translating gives CAWSSSSLFGNTIYF.

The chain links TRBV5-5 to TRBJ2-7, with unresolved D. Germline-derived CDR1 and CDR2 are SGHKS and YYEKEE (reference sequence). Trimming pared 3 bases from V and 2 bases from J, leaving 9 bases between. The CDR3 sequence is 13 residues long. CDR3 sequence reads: CASSSEVTYEQYF. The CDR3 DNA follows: TGTGCCAGCAGCTCCGAGGTCACCTACGAGCAGTACTTC. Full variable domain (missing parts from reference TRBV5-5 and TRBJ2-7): DAGVTQSPTHLIKTRGQQVTLRCSPISGHKSVSWYQQVLGQGPQFIFQYYEKEERGRGNFPDRFSARQFPNYSSELNVNALLLGDSALYLCASSSEVTYEQYFGPGTRLTVT.

This CDR3 reads CASSLGAGVPETQYF. CDR3 DNA sequence: TGTGCCAGCAGCTTAGGAGCGGGAGTTCCAGAGACCCAGTACTTC. This rearrangement joins TRBV7-9 to TRBJ2-5; 8 nucleotides line up with TRBD2. The CDR3 contains 15 residues. V was clipped by 1 base and J by 4 bases; unmatched bases: 5. Germline V gives CDR1 SEHNR, CDR2 FQNEAQ (reference sequence).

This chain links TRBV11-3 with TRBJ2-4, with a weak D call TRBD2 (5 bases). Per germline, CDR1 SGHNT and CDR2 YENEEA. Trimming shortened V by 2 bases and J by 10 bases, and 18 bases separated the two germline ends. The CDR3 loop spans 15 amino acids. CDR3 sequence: CASSLNPTNPGIQYF. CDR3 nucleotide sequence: TGTGCCAGCAGCTTAAACCCGACTAACCCCGGGATTCAGTACTTC.

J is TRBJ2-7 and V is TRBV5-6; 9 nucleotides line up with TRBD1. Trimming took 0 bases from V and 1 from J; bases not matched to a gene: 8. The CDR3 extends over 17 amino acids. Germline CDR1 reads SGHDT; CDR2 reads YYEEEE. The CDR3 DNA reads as TGTGCCAGCAGCTTGGCCCTGGGACAGGGACCTTCCTACGAGCAGTACTTC. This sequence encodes CASSLALGQGPSYEQYF. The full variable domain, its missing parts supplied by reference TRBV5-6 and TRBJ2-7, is DAGVTQSPTHLIKTRGQQVTLRCSPKSGHDTVSWYQQALGQGPQFIFQYYEEEERQRGNFPDRFSGHQFPNYSSELNVNALLLGDSALYLCASSLALGQGPSYEQYFGPGTRLTVT.